This TCR beta chain was profiled in a study of blood T cell repertoires in COVID-19. Turning to the study itself: The samples span acute and convalescent COVID-19 from the United States, Italy and Spain. Sources were T cells, B-cell-depleted T cells, or PBMCs; the material itself was cDNA or gDNA.

V lost 1 base and J lost 9, with 13 bases in between. The germline gives CDR1 SGHDT, CDR2 YYEEEE. The CDR3 sequence is 13 residues long. Original handling: The authors estimated nucleated cell counts from reference gene primer amplification. The assay was immunoSEQ multiplex PCR, and TCRdb's table has in-frame clones only and misses some. V and J calls and clone size come straight from that table; D and trimming were deduced from the DNA. The repertoire includes fewer than 120,000 clones, roughly 85% of them detected once, and roughly 4.9% sits in the top ten. The clonotype comes from a human donor in a cohort sampled during active COVID-19. Sequencing was done on a sample of peripheral blood. The J gene is TRBJ1-1, the V gene TRBV5-6, with D tentatively TRBD1 (6 bases). The CDR3 coding sequence is TGTGCCAGCAGCTTGAACAGGGCGGCTAAAGCTTTCTTT. It encodes CASSLNRAAKAFF.